This note documents a single TCR beta chain sequence. The target antigen is unknown. At one of its ends the junction is not consistent with the germline gene, which may arise from a read error. Germline V gene lookup returns CDR1 SGDLS and CDR2 YYNGEE. The CDR3 has 18 residues. The data stem from a study of T-cell reconstitution after alpha-beta-depleted transplantation in children. Preparing the TCRbeta library involved the use of unique molecular identifiers. TCRdb recomputed calls from the PCR reads with MiXCR, one row per CDR3 protein. The sample yields 780,000 or so distinct CDR3 sequences, under 20% seen once. Broader study findings: There were some patients whose high TCRbeta diversity at day 60 came from surviving recipient T cells and thymic progenitors. Once a year had passed after transplant, T-cell counts and diversity came mostly from newly produced T cells. Several hundred expanded graft clones reportedly were the source of alpha-beta T cells about two months after transplant.

Sequencing used PBMCs, mostly from graft donor cells, obtained 360 days after TCRalphabeta/CD19-depleted stem cell transplant. The sequence came from a male patient aged 10 to 17 who had a stem cell transplant for acute lymphoblastic leukemia, so the T cells may come from the graft donor. The chain recombines TRBV9 with TRBJ2-2; TRBD1 or TRBD2 may be the D gene (6 bases each). CDR3 sequence: CASSVTGGRVSKTGELFF. In nucleotides, the CDR3 is TGTGCCAGCAGCGTGACCGGGGGCAGGGTGTCGAAGACCGGGGAGCTGTTTTTT.